A selection of T cell receptor beta chains follows, all from one sample in a study of OX40 agonist ivuxolimab in advanced cancers. Some clones are missing from TCRdb's copy, which holds only in-frame ones; the method was immunoSEQ multiplex PCR. The sample includes about 78,000 clones, 92% seen only once; the top ten take under 3.5%. The specimen comprised CD4+ or CD8+ T cells sorted from blood, sampled in a trial of the OX40 agonist ivuxolimab. The receptors were gathered from an adult with an advanced solid tumor such as melanoma, head and neck, liver or kidney cancer. Both conserved end residues are part of each CDR3. D genes are given only for firm matches. A row's size may be missing; if present it is once, few, many or a size class.

>TRBV2|TRBJ1-6|.|TRBD1
TGTGCCAGCAGTGGACGGACAGGGGGGAATTCACCCCTCCACTTT
CASSGRTGGNSPLHF
>TRBV5-4|TRBJ2-3|.|.
TGTGCCAGCAGCTTGGGTAGCGGTCTCGGCACAGATACGCAGTATTTT
CASSLGSGLGTDTQYF
>TRBV5-1|TRBJ1-1|.|.
TGCGCCAGCAACCCGGGGGAGGGTGAAGCTTTCTTT
CASNPGEGEAFF
>TRBV5-1|TRBJ2-1|.|TRBD2
TGCGCCAGCAGCTTTCCGACTAGCGGGGCCCCATACAATGAGCAGTTCTTC
CASSFPTSGAPYNEQFF
>TRBV5-5|TRBJ2-2|.|.
TGTGCCAGCAGCTTGGCGGCTGGGACCGGGGAGCTGTTTTTT
CASSLAAGTGELFF
>TRBV6-1|TRBJ2-7|.|.
TGTGCCACACTGGACACTAGGGGGGTCTACGAGCAGTACTTC
CATLDTRGVYEQYF
>TRBV19|TRBJ1-2|.|TRBD1
TGTGCCAGTAGTCCGACAGGGAACTATGGCTACACCTTC
CASSPTGNYGYTF
>TRBV5-1|TRBJ2-7|.|TRBD1
TGCGCCAGCAGCTTGTCGGTCTCGGGACAGGGCAGTCGCTACGAGCAGTACTTC
CASSLSVSGQGSRYEQYF
>TRBV5-4|TRBJ1-1|.|.
TGTGCCAGCAGCTTGGCCGGAGGGAACACTGAAGCTTTCTTT
CASSLAGGNTEAFF
>TRBV5-1|TRBJ2-3|.|.
TGCGCCAGCAGCTTGGCCGGCCCAGATACGCAGTATTTT
CASSLAGPDTQYF
>TRBV5-6|TRBJ1-3|.|TRBD1
TGTGCCAGCAGCGTTGACAGGGTCGGCACCATATATTTT
CASSVDRVGTIYF
>TRBV6-5|TRBJ2-3|once|.
TGTGCCAGCAGCCCGGGGGATACGCAGTATTTT
CASSPGDTQYF
>TRBV28|TRBJ1-1|.|.
TGTGCCAGCAGTTTTTTTGGGGTCGAAACTGAAGCTTTCTTT
CASSFFGVETEAFF
>TRBV5-8|TRBJ1-4|.|.
TGTGCCAGCAGCTTCTATGAAAAACTGTTTTTT
CASSFYEKLFF
>TRBV5-1|TRBJ2-7|once|TRBD2
TGCGCCAGCAGCTTTTCCCTAGCGGGAGTCTGGGAGCAGTACTTC
CASSFSLAGVWEQYF
>TRBV5-1|TRBJ2-7|.|TRBD1
TGCGCCAGCAGCAAGCAGGGGGGACAGGCCTTGGAGCAGTACTTC
CASSKQGGQALEQYF
>TRBV6-1|TRBJ2-3|.|TRBD2
TGTGCCAGCAGTGAGAGGATAGCGGGATTGGGGGCAGATACGCAGTATTTT
CASSERIAGLGADTQYF
>TRBV27|TRBJ2-1|.|.
TGTGCCAGCACCAACCGTTCGCCCCGGAATGAGCAGTTCTTC
CASTNRSPRNEQFF
>TRBV6-1|TRBJ1-2|.|.
TGTGCCAGCAGTGCTATCAAACGATATGGCTACACCTTC
CASSAIKRYGYTF
>TRBV11-2|TRBJ1-1|once|.
TGTGCCAGCAGCTTCACGGGGAACACTGAAGCTTTCTTT
CASSFTGNTEAFF
>TRBV18|TRBJ1-1|.|.
TGTGCCAGCTCACCACCGAGCTCATATGGGGGCATGAACACTGAAGCTTTCTTT
CASSPPSSYGGMNTEAFF
>TRBV5-1|TRBJ2-3|.|TRBD1
TGCGCCAGCAGCTCAAGACAGGGTAGCACAGATACGCAGTATTTT
CASSSRQGSTDTQYF
>TRBV19|TRBJ1-5|.|.
TGTGCCAGTAGTATCGGGGTAAGCGTTAATCAGCCCCAGCATTTT
CASSIGVSVNQPQHF
>TRBV7-9|TRBJ1-3|medium-sized|.
TGTGCCAGCAGCATGACAGCTGGAAACACCATATATTTT
CASSMTAGNTIYF
>TRBV7-2|TRBJ1-2|.|.
TGTGCCAGCAGCTTGCGTGGTTATGGCTACACCTTC
CASSLRGYGYTF
>TRBV5-1|TRBJ2-5|.|.
TGCGCCAGCAGTTACCTTCCGGGACTTCTACAAGAGACCCAGTACTTC
CASSYLPGLLQETQYF